The sequence of this T cell receptor beta chain was determined in a study of shared clonotypes between healthy human individuals. The CDR3 contains 19 residues. V dropped 7 bases and J dropped 6; count of bases not matched to a gene: 18. Germline V lookup: CDR1 PRHDT, CDR2 FYEKMQ (reference sequence). Produced via immunoSEQ multiplex PCR; TCRdb's table is partial and in-frame only. The sample contains more than 500,000 clones, around 96% of which appear only once. This clone was seen only once. As yet, its antigen is unknown. Naivety among CD8 cells was defined by CD45RO negativity and positive CCR7 selection, thereby excluding terminally differentiated effector memory CD45RA+ cells. Study outcomes and limitations: In having few donors, the study represented limited genetic and exposure-history diversity. Sampling was confined to blood; repertoires within tissues likely differ. Across subsets, estimated richness was generally greater for naive than for memory populations.

The gene calls are TRBV13 and TRBJ2-2; 12 positions agree with TRBD2. Sequenced: naive CD8+ T cells sorted from blood. The TCR comes from a woman in her 30s in good health. The chain's CDR3 is CASTLALAGGPGGPGELFF. The CDR3 nucleotides are TGTGCCAGCACCTTGGCTCTAGCGGGAGGGCCTGGGGGGCCCGGGGAGCTGTTTTTT.